What follows are 14 T cell receptor beta chains derived from one specimen sequenced in a study of blood T cell repertoires in COVID-19 (dated by TCRdb to the early 2020s). The library was prepared using the immunoSEQ multiplex PCR assay. In TCRdb, the immuneACCESS table is reduced to in-frame sequences with V and J assigned. These tables do not hold every clone; where another copy was compared, an unresolved V gene accounts for under half, and the others remain unexplained. In this sample the table shows 250,000 or so clones, 70% to 90% of which occur a single time. Together, the top ten hold 6.6% of the sample. The specimen sequenced was PBMCs or T cells enriched from blood (not recorded which). The source of these receptors is a woman in her 50s who had been exposed to COVID-19.

This clone was seen only once. The chain employs TRBV2 and TRBJ1-5, with D perhaps TRBD1 (5 bases). The V gene lost 6 bases and the J gene lost 1 base, with 13 bases spanning the gap. The length of the CDR3 is 15 residues. Per the germline V gene, CDR1 is SNHLY and CDR2 is FYNNEI. The CDR3 region has the DNA TGTGCCAGCAGCGAGGGACTTCTAAGCAATCAGCCCCAGCATTTT. This codes for CASSEGLLSNQPQHF.

Regarding this clone: One end of the junction fails to match germline, which may point to a read error. The V gene is TRBV12-3 or TRBV12-4, the J gene TRBJ1-4; a possible D gene is TRBD1 (6 bases). This CDR3 contains 12 residues. In DNA, the CDR3 is TGTGCCAGCAGTCAAAGGACAGACACAGCGATTTTT. This sequence encodes CASSQRTDTAIF.

The V and J genes are TRBV5-1 and TRBJ1-1; no reliable D call. Looked up from germline, CDR1 is SGHRS and CDR2 is YFSETQ. V lost 0 bases, J lost 0 bases, and 9 bases lay in between. The CDR3 covers 15 residues. The CDR3 DNA sequence: TGCGCCAGCAGCTTGGCCAGGCAGATGAACACTGAAGCTTTCTTT. Its translation: CASSLARQMNTEAFF.

J is TRBJ1-2 and V is TRBV5-4; no clear D. Trimming pared 4 bases from V and 4 bases from J, leaving 11 bases between. CDR3 length: 13 residues. Germline lookup yields CDR1 SGHNT and CDR2 YYREEE (reference sequence). CDR3 in DNA: TGTGCCAGCAGCAGCCCGTCGTTCTATGGCTACACCTTC. This translates into CASSSPSFYGYTF.

This chain connects TRBV3-1 (or the pseudogene TRBV3-2) to TRBJ1-2, with a tentative D call TRBD1 (5 bases). Germline CDR1 is LGHDT and CDR2 is YNNKEL (reference sequence). The V and J ends lost 1 base and 4 bases respectively, with 10 bases between them. CDR3 length: 14 residues. The CDR3 is CASSQGRDPYGYTF. The CDR3 DNA is TGTGCCAGCAGCCAAGGGAGGGACCCCTATGGCTACACCTTC.

This rearrangement joins TRBV15 to TRBJ2-7; TRBD1 matches 11 bases. The junction had 9 bases not matched to a gene; V was cut back by 1 base and J by 7 bases. The CDR3 consists of 16 residues. CDR1 LNHNV and CDR2 YYDKDF come from the germline V gene (reference sequence). This CDR3 reads CATSRGHGQGADEQYF. As DNA, the CDR3 is TGTGCCACCAGCAGAGGCCATGGACAGGGGGCGGATGAGCAGTACTTC.

This sequence joins TRBV19 and TRBJ1-1; no reliable D call. This CDR3 is 13 amino acids long. Germline V lookup: CDR1 LNHDA, CDR2 SQIVND (reference sequence). V was cut by 4 bases and J by 4 bases, with 10 bases left in between. CDR3 residues: CASSTTGATEAFF. The DNA of the CDR3 is TGTGCCAGTAGTACGACGGGAGCCACTGAAGCTTTCTTT.

This chain joins TRBV16 and TRBJ1-5, with 11 bases that match TRBD1. The germline V gene has CDR1 KGHSY and CDR2 FQNENV. The CDR3 consists of 16 residues. V shed 2 bases and J 3 bases; nucleotides not matched to a gene: 3. Written as DNA, the CDR3 is TGTGCCAGCAGCCAACCGGACAGGGGGCACAATCAGCCCCAGCATTTT. This gives the protein CASSQPDRGHNQPQHF. Supplemented by reference TRBV16 and TRBJ1-5, the full variable domain reads GEEVAQTPKHLVRGEGQKAKLYCAPIKGHSYVFWYQQVLKNEFKFLISFQNENVFDETGMPKERFSAKCLPNSPCSLEIQATKLEDSAVYFCASSQPDRGHNQPQHFGDGTRLSIL.

There are a few counts of this clone. The chain uses TRBV20-1 and TRBJ2-3, with a possible D match to TRBD2 (6 bases). The CDR3 runs 15 residues. The germline V gene has CDR1 DFQATT and CDR2 SNEGSKA (reference sequence). Trimming stripped 3 bases from V and 2 bases from J, with 15 bases between. The CDR3 region is CSASKVRGTTDTQYF. As DNA, the CDR3 is TGCAGTGCTAGTAAGGTCCGGGGGACCACAGATACGCAGTATTTT.

In its sample, this clone was seen a few times. The chain couples TRBV7-2 to TRBJ2-2; 11 bases map to TRBD1. This CDR3 region has 15 residues. CDR1 is SGHTA and CDR2 is FQGNSA in the germline V gene. V was clipped by 5 bases and J by 5 bases; unmatched bases: 4. The CDR3 protein is CASSPGQGGTGELFF. As DNA, the CDR3 is TGTGCCAGCAGCCCGGGACAGGGGGGGACCGGGGAGCTGTTTTTT.

The CDR3 nucleotides are TGTGCCAGCAGCTTTGGGGGGGCGGGTGAGCAGTACTTC. Protein sequence: CASSFGGAGEQYF. This rearrangement joins TRBV5-4 to TRBJ2-7; TRBD2 might be the D (7 bases). The ends were cut back, 2 bases at V and 7 bases at J, with 13 bases in the middle. This CDR3 is 13 amino acids long. CDR1 is SGHNT and CDR2 is YYREEE in the germline V gene (reference sequence).

CDR3 DNA sequence: TGTGCAAGTCGCTTAGGGTCCAGATACTCTGGAAACACCATATATTTT. It encodes CASRLGSRYSGNTIYF. This chain joins TRBV12-2 and TRBJ1-3; TRBD1 was called by the table and not checked on the DNA. TRBV12-2 is reported as a pseudogene. This CDR3 is built from 16 residues.

The CDR3 sequence: CSVGGQSNQPQHF. The CDR3 DNA reads TGCAGCGTGGGGGGACAGTCTAATCAGCCCCAGCATTTT. The J gene is TRBJ1-5, the V gene TRBV29-1, with 7 bases lining up with TRBD1. Germline loops: CDR1 SQVTM, CDR2 ANQGSEA. The CDR3 loop spans 13 amino acids. Unmatched junction bases numbered 6, after V lost 6 bases and J lost 4 bases.

The chain uses TRBV7-3 and TRBJ2-7, with 7 bases identical to TRBD2. This CDR3 is built from 15 residues. V shed 2 bases and J 4 bases; nucleotides not matched to a gene: 8. Germline loops: CDR1 SGHTA, CDR2 FQGTGA. The CDR3 region is CASSLAAGELYEQYF. The DNA for the CDR3 is TGTGCCAGCAGCTTAGCGGCGGGGGAACTTTACGAGCAGTACTTC.